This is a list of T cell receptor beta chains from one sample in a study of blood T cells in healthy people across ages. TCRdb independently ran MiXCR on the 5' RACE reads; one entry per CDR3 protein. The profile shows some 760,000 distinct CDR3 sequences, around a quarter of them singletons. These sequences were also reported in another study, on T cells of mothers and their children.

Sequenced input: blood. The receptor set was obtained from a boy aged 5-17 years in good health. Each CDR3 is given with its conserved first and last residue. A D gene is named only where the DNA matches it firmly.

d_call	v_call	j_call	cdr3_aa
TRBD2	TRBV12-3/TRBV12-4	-	CASRLAGGRGEQYF
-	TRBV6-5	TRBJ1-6	CASSYAGPDSSYNSPLHF
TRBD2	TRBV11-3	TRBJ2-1	CASSFSGAGEIYNEQFF
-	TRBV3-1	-	CASSQAGDYSEQFF
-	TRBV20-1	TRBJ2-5	CSAGGATIGQETQYF
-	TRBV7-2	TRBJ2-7	CASSFSVKNSYEQYF
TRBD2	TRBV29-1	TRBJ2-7	CSVGTLAGQPLGYEQYF
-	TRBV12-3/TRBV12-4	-	CASSLSDGDEQFF
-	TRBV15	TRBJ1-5	CATSLDLSNQPQHF
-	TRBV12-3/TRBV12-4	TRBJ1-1	CASSFKAGAVGAFF
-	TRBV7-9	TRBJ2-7	CASSPAPPEGIYEQYF
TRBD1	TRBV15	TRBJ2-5	CATSTGTEETQYF
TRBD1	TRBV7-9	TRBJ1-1	CASSLGQGAQTEAFF
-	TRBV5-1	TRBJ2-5	CASSLESAQETQYF
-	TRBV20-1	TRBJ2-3	CSASISGLFTDTQYF
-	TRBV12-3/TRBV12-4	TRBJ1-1	CASSFSPREAFF
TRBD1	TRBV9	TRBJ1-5	CASSATGTGDQPQHF
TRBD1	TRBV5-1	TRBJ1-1	CASSPSGPQGFADTEAFF
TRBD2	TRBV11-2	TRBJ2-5	CASTRLASQETQYF
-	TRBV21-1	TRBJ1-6	CASSKGRGRVSLHF
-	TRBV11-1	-	CASSFYGRNYEQYF
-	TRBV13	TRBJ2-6	CASSQRQKISTGANVLTF
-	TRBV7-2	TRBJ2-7	CASSETGVDEQYF
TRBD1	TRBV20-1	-	CSARGNRGDSYEQYF
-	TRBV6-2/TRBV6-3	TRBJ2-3	CASSYYGTDTQYF
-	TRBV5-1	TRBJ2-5	CASSSGSKETQYF
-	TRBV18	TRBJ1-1	CASSPYRELDTEAFF
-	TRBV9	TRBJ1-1	CASSVGGQQNTEAFF
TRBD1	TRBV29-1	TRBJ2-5	CSVESDRDGVTQYF
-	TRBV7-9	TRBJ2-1	CASSLVSTGRGNEQFF
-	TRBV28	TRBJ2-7	CASSFGTHYEQYF
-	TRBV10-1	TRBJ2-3	CASSDPADTQYF
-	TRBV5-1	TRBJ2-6	CASSHREILGASGANVLTF
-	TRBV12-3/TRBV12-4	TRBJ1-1	CASSVTRDTEAFF
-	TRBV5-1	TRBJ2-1	CASSLALQKGRGNEQFF
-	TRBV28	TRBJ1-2	CASSPPLSMSYGYTF
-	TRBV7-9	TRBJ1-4	CASSPRAQSGEKLFF
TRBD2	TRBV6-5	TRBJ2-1	CASSYSGGRAVNEQFF
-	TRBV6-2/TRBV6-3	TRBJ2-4	CASSYTHWGAEIQYF
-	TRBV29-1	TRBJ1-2	CSVESLRPGYTF
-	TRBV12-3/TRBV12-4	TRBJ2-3	CASSSPAGTLGTDTQYF
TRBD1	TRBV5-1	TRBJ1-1	CASSLTGEGIAEAFF
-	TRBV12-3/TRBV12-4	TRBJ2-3	CASSSGEHTDTQYF
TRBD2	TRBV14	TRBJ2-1	CASSQLAGGPKNEQFF
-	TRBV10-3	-	CAISQDLLGNEQFF
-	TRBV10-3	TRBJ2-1	CAIRDNSASYNEQFF
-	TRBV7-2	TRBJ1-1	CASSLLNGAFF
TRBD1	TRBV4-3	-	CASSQDGRGPAYEQFF
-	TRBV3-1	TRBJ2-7	CASSPNGQGGLYEQYF
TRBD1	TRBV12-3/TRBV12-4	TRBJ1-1	CASSSWTGTAAFF
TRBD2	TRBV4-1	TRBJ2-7	CASSQETPGTSAYEQYF
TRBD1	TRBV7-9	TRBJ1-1	CASSLIRLRGRENTEAFF
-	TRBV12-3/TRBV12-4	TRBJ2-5	CASSMAAGLQETQYF
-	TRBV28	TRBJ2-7	CASSLRDGVYEQYF